This TCR beta chain derives from a study of T cell responses to AZD1222 COVID-19 vaccine. Study in general: Recipients boosted at about 4 weeks or about 12 weeks are pooled. Study-level results: Possibly, clonal diversity was underestimated; donors were largely white British and included more females. At study baseline, merely six AZD1222 recipients were seropositive. Vaccine-related CD4 TCRs covered spike, predominating at 160-218 and 743-854.

In the case of this clone: Its antigen remains unidentified.

Sequencing was performed with immunoSEQ multiplex PCR; in TCRdb, only in-frame clones are kept and a portion is missing. The table records 100,000 or so clones, about 86% of them present only once. The V gene's germline CDR1 is MDHEN and CDR2 SYDVKM. CDR3 size: 13 residues. Losses at the gene ends were 8 bases for V and 7 bases for J; bases not matched to a gene: 9. This specimen consisted of peripheral blood, obtained on day 0 of AZD1222 vaccination. The receptor was isolated from an adult in good health. This chain links TRBV28 with TRBJ2-7, with 9 bases that match TRBD2. CDR3 in DNA: TGTGCCAGCGTTCATAGCGGGAGCGGAGAGCAGTACTTC. Its protein is CASVHSGSGEQYF.